The rows below give T cell receptor beta chains drawn from one sample of a study of shared clonotypes between healthy human individuals. Using immunoSEQ multiplex PCR, the repertoire was profiled, and TCRdb retains in-frame clones only, with some absent. The sample lists about 1.5 million clones; roughly 96% were seen once. The sequencing input was naive CD4+ T cells sorted from blood. The receptors come from a man younger than 45 in good health. The CDR3 runs from the conserved cysteine through the conserved F or W. A D gene is named only where the DNA matches it firmly. Size tells how often a clone was seen (once, few, many) or the class of an expanded clone, and some rows leave it out.

NA TRBJ1-4 13 TRBV6-5 TRBD1 TGTGCCAGCGGACAGGGGAATAGGGAAAAACTGTTTTTT CASGQGNREKLFF
NA TRBJ2-5 18 TRBV9 TRBD2 TGTGCCAGCAGCGTAGCCCCGGGGGGAGCGGTGGGAAAAGAGACCCAGTACTTC CASSVAPGGAVGKETQYF
NA TRBJ2-1 15 TRBV9 TRBD2 TGTGCCAGCAGCAGGGGGACTAGCGGGTTAAATGAGCAGTTCTTC CASSRGTSGLNEQFF
NA TRBJ2-5 14 TRBV5-1 NA TGCGCCAGCAGCACCGGACCGAACCAAGAGACCCAGTACTTC CASSTGPNQETQYF
NA TRBJ2-5 15 TRBV5-6 TRBD2 TGTGCCAGCAGCATGGGACTAGCGGGAGAGGAGACCCAGTACTTC CASSMGLAGEETQYF
NA TRBJ2-1 13 TRBV25-1 TRBD1 TGTGCCAGCAGTGTAACAGGGGTAAATGAGCAGTTCTTC CASSVTGVNEQFF
NA TRBJ2-2 15 TRBV2 NA TGTGCCAGCAGTTTGGTAGCGGAAAACACCGGGGAGCTGTTTTTT CASSLVAENTGELFF
NA TRBJ1-3 13 TRBV6-1 NA TGTGCCAGCAGCCTCCGCCAAGGAGACACCATATATTTT CASSLRQGDTIYF
NA TRBJ1-2 13 TRBV19 TRBD1 TGTGCCAGTAGCCGGACAGGGCCTTTTGGCTACACCTTC CASSRTGPFGYTF
NA TRBJ2-5 16 TRBV6-5 TRBD1 TGTGCCAGCAGTTACTCGTGGACAGGCTTTCAAGAGACCCAGTACTTC CASSYSWTGFQETQYF
NA TRBJ2-7 15 TRBV10-3 NA TGTGCCATCAGTGAGAGGGGCAGGGGAAGCGACGAGCAGTACTTC CAISERGRGSDEQYF
NA TRBJ2-1 15 TRBV28 NA TGTGCCAGCAGTTTAGACTCCAGCTCCTACAATGAGCAGTTCTTC CASSLDSSSYNEQFF
NA TRBJ2-5 15 TRBV5-1 NA TGCGCCAGCAGCCCGGAGTGGGGAAGTGGGGAGACCCAGTACTTC CASSPEWGSGETQYF
NA TRBJ2-2 16 TRBV5-4 NA TGTGCCAGCAGCTTAGCCGGGCGGGAGAACACCGGGGAGCTGTTTTTT CASSLAGRENTGELFF
NA TRBJ1-4 16 TRBV7-9 NA TGTGCCAGCAGCTTAGATGCCTCTGCAACTAATGAAAAACTGTTTTTT CASSLDASATNEKLFF
NA TRBJ1-1 15 TRBV11-2 NA TGTGCCAGCAGTCCTCTTACGGTTCATGCTACTGAAGCTTTCTTT CASSPLTVHATEAFF
NA TRBJ2-3 18 TRBV4-3 TRBD2 TGCGCCAGCAGCCAAGATATTCTGCGGGAGGGCCTGGCAGATACGCAGTATTTT CASSQDILREGLADTQYF
once TRBJ2-3 16 TRBV9 TRBD2 TGTGCCAGCAGCGTAGGCCTAGCGGGGAGCCAGGATACGCAGTATTTT CASSVGLAGSQDTQYF
NA TRBJ2-3 14 TRBV9 NA TGTGCCAGCAGCGTAAGCCCCGAAACAGATACGCAGTATTTT CASSVSPETDTQYF
NA TRBJ2-1 14 TRBV11-2 NA TGTGCCAGCAGCTTACCGCTTACTAGGAATGAGCAGTTCTTC CASSLPLTRNEQFF
NA TRBJ2-7 16 TRBV5-4 TRBD2 TGTGCCAGCAGCTCAGGGACTAGCGGGAGCGTCCGCGAGCAGTACTTC CASSSGTSGSVREQYF
NA TRBJ1-1 13 TRBV19 NA TGTGCCAGTAGACCGGACGTTAGCACTGAAGCTTTCTTT CASRPDVSTEAFF
NA TRBJ2-3 16 TRBV4-3 TRBD2 TGCGCCAGCAGCCAAGTGGTCGGCGGGAGTCGAGATACGCAGTATTTT CASSQVVGGSRDTQYF
NA TRBJ2-3 13 TRBV6-4 NA TGTGCCAGCAGTGACTCGAGCGGAGATACGCAGTATTTT CASSDSSGDTQYF
NA TRBJ1-3 13 TRBV6-4 NA TGTGCCAGCAGTGTTGAGCTTGGTTACACCATATATTTT CASSVELGYTIYF
NA TRBJ1-1 16 TRBV5-1 TRBD1 TGCGCCAGCAGCCCGAGGGGACAGATCTTGAACACTGAAGCTTTCTTT CASSPRGQILNTEAFF
NA TRBJ2-7 14 TRBV5-6 NA TGTGCCAGCAGTGTGAGTCTCATATCCTACGAGCAGTACTTC CASSVSLISYEQYF
once TRBJ1-4 16 TRBV21-1 NA TGTGCCAGCGGAACTCCTTCGGGGCGAGTAGATGAAAAACTGTTTTTT CASGTPSGRVDEKLFF
NA TRBJ2-7 14 TRBV7-3 TRBD2 TGTGCCAGCAGCTTGGGCGGGAGTAATTACGAGCAGTACTTC CASSLGGSNYEQYF
NA TRBJ2-3 16 TRBV18 NA TGTGCCAGCTCACCACCCTCGGGCAGGGTCACAGATACGCAGTATTTT CASSPPSGRVTDTQYF
NA TRBJ1-5 13 TRBV7-2 NA TGTGCCAGCAGCTTAGGTTCGGCCCAGCCCCAGCATTTT CASSLGSAQPQHF
NA TRBJ2-2 17 TRBV10-3 TRBD2 TGTGCCATCAGTGAGTCCAGACTAGCGGGACCCACCGGGGAGCTGTTTTTT CAISESRLAGPTGELFF
NA TRBJ2-5 14 TRBV7-8 NA TGTGCCAGCATCCTAGCGAAGGGGGAAGAGACCCAGTACTTC CASILAKGEETQYF
NA TRBJ2-5 13 TRBV18 TRBD1 TGTGCCAGCTCCGGGACAGACCAAGAGACCCAGTACTTC CASSGTDQETQYF
NA TRBJ2-7 13 TRBV5-8 TRBD2 TGTGCCAGCAGCTTGCCGGGGGGGTACGAGCAGTACTTC CASSLPGGYEQYF
NA TRBJ2-1 17 TRBV7-2 NA TGTGCCAGCAGCTTAGCGCGGGCAGGGGACTCTTACAATGAGCAGTTCTTC CASSLARAGDSYNEQFF
NA TRBJ2-5 14 TRBV18 NA TGTGCCAGCTCGCATAAAGGGTTCCAAGAGACCCAGTACTTC CASSHKGFQETQYF
NA TRBJ1-4 15 TRBV9 NA TGTGCCAGCAGTGGCAGGGTGGCAACTAATGAAAAACTGTTTTTT CASSGRVATNEKLFF
NA TRBJ1-5 12 TRBV18 NA TGTGCCAGCTCAGATAGCAATCAGCCCCAGCATTTT CASSDSNQPQHF
NA TRBJ2-7 14 TRBV6-1 NA TGTGCCAGCAGGGGGCCCGGGGGCTCCTACGAGCAGTACTTC CASRGPGGSYEQYF
NA TRBJ1-4 13 TRBV27 NA TGTGCCAGCAGCTTTGCAACTAATGAAAAACTGTTTTTT CASSFATNEKLFF
NA TRBJ2-5 17 TRBV9 TRBD2 TGTGCCAGCAGCGTAGACCCCATAGCGGGAGTTAAAGAGACCCAGTACTTC CASSVDPIAGVKETQYF
NA TRBJ2-5 13 TRBV5-8 NA TGTGCCAGCAGCTTGGGTAGTCAGGAGACCCAGTACTTC CASSLGSQETQYF
NA TRBJ2-1 13 TRBV9 NA TGTGCCAGCAGCGTAGAGGCGGAGGGGGTTGCGTTCTTC CASSVEAEGVAFF
NA TRBJ1-1 14 TRBV7-9 NA TGTGCCAGCAGCTCCCAGGGCGGGGCCACTGAAGCTTTCTTT CASSSQGGATEAFF
NA TRBJ2-7 13 TRBV18 NA TGTGCCAGCTCACCAGACAGCCCCTACGAGCAGTACTTC CASSPDSPYEQYF